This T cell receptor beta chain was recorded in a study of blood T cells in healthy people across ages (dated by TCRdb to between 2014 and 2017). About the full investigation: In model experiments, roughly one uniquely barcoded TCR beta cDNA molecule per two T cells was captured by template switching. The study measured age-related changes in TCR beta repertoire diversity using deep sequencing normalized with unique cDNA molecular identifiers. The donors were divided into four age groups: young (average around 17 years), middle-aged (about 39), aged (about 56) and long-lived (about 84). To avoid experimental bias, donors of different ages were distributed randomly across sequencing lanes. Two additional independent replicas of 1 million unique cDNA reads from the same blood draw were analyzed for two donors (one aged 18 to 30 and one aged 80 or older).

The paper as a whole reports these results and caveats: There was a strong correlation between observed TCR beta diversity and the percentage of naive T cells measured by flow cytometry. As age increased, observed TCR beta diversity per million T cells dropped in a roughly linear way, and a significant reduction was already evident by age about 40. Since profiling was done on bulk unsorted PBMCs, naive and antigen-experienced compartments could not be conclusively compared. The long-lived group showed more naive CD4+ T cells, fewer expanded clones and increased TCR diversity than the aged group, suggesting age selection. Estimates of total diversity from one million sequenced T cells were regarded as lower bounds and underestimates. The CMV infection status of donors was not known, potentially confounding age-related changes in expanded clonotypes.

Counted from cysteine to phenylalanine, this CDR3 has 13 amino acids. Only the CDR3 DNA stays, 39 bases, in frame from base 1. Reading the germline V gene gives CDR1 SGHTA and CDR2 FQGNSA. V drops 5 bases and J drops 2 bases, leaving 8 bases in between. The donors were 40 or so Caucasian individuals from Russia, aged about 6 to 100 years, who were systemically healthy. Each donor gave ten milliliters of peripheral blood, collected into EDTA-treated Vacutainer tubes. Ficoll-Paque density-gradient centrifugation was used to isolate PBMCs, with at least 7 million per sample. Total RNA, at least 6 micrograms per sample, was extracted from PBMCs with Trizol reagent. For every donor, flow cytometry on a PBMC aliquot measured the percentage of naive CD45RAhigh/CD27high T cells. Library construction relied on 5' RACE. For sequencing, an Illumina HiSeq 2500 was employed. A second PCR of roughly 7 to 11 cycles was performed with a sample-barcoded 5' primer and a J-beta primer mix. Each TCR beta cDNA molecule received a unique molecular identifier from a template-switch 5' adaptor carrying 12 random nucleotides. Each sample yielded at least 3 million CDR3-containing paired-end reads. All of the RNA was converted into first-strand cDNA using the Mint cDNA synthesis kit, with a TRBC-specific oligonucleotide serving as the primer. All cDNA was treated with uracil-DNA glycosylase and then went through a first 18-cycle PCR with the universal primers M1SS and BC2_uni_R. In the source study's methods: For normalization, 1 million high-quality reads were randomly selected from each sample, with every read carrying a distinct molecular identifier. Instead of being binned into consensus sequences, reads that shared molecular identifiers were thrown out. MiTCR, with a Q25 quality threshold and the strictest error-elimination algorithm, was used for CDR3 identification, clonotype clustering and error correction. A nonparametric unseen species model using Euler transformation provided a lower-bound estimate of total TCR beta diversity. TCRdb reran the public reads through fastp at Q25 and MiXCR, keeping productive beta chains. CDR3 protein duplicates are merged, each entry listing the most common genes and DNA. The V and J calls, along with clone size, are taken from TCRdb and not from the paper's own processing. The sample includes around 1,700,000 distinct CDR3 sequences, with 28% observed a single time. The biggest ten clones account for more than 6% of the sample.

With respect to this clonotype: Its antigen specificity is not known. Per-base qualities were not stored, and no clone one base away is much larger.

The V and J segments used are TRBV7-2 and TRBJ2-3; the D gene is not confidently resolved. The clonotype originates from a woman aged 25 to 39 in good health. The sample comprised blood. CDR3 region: CASSTDNTDTQYF. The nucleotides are TGTGCCAGCAGCACTGACAACACAGATACGCAGTATTTT. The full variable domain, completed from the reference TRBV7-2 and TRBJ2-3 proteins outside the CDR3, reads GAGVSQSPSNKVTEKGKDVELRCDPISGHTALYWYRQSLGQGLEFLIYFQGNSAPDKSGLPSDRFSAERTGGSVSTLTIQRTQQEDSAVYLCASSTDNTDTQYFGPGTRLTVL.